This T cell receptor (beta chain) comes out of a study of vaccination and CD4 T cells after COVID-19. At the level of the study: About ten convalescent cases were mild and one was severe, and all had been SARS-CoV-2 positive by nasal swab PCR. The post-COVID samples were taken a median roughly 96 days after diagnosis, anywhere from 35 to 161.

Each CDR3 protein is one row after TCRdb ran MiXCR on the PCR reads. The sample holds approximately 20,000 distinct CDR3 sequences; 55% to 65% are singletons and the top ten take over 0.9%. This clonotype was observed once. Germline lookup yields CDR1 MNHEY and CDR2 SMNVEV (reference sequence). The ends lost 0 bases at V and 3 bases at J; junction bases unmatched: 5. The CDR3 contains 15 residues. The sequence derives from a human donor who had recovered from COVID-19. The source was CD4+ T cells from blood, collected before SARS-CoV-2 vaccination. V is TRBV27 and J is TRBJ2-7, with 7 bases identical to TRBD2. The CDR3 loop reads CASSLSGGIGYEQYF. CDR3 coding DNA: TGTGCCAGCAGTTTATCGGGGGGGATTGGCTACGAGCAGTACTTC.